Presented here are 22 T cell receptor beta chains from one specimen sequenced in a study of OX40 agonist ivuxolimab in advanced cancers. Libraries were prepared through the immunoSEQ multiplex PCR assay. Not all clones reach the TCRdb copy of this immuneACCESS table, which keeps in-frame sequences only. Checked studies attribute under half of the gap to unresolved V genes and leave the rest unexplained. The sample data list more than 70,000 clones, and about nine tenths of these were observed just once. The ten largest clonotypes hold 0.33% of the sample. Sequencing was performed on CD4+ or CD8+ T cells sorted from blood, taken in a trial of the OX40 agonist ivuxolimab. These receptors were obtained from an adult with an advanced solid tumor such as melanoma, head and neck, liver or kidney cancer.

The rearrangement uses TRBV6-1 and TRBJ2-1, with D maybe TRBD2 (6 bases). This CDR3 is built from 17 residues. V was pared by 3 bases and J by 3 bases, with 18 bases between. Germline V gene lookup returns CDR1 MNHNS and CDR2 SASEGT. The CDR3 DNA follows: TGTGCCAGCAGTGATTATCCAGCGGGTGTTTACTACAATGAGCAGTTCTTC. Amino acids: CASSDYPAGVYYNEQFF.

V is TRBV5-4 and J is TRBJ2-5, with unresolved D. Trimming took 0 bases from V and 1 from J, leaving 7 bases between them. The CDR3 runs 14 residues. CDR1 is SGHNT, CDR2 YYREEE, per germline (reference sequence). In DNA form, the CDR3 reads TGTGCCAGCAGCTTGGTGTCTTCCCAAGAGACCCAGTACTTC. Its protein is CASSLVSSQETQYF.

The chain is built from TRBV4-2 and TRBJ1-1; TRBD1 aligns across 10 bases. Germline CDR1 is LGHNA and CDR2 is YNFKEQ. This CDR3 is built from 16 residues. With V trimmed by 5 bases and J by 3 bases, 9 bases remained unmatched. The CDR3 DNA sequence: TGTGCCAGCAGCTACGGACAGGGGGTATTGGACACTGAAGCTTTCTTT. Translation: CASSYGQGVLDTEAFF.

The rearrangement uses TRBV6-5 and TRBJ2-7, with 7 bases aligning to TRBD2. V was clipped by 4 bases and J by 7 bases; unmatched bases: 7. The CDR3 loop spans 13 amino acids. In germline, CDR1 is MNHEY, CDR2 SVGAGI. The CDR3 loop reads CASSSPLALEQYF. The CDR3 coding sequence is TGTGCCAGCAGTTCGCCACTAGCGTTGGAGCAGTACTTC.

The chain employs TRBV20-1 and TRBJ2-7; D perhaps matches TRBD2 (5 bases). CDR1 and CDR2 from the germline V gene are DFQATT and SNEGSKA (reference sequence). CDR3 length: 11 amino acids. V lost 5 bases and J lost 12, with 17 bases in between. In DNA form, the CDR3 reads TGCAGTGCTGGAAATTACGATGGAGGGTACTTC. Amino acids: CSAGNYDGGYF.

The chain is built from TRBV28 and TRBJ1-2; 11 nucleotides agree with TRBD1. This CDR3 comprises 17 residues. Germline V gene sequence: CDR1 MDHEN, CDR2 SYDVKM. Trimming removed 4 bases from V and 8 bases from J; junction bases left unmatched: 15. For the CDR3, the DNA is TGTGCCAGCAGTTCTCAACCCGCCTCCGGGACAGGGGGAGGCTACACCTTC. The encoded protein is CASSSQPASGTGGGYTF.

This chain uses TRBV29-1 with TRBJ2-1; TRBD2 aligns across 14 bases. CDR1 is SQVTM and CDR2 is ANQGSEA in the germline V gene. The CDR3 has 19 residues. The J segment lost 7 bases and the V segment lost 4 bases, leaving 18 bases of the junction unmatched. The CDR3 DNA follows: TGCAGCGTTGTCCTACGAGTTGGGACTAGCGGGAGAGTTGATAATGAGCAGTTCTTC. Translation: CSVVLRVGTSGRVDNEQFF.

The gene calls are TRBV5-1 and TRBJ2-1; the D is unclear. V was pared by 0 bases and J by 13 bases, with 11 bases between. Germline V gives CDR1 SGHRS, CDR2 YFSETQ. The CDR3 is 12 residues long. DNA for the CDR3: TGCGCCAGCAGCTTGGCGGCAGGAAGCCAGTTCTTC. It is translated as CASSLAAGSQFF. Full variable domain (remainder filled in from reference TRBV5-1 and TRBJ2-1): KAGVTQTPRYLIKTRGQQVTLSCSPISGHRSVSWYQQTPGQGLQFLFEYFSETQRNKGNFPGRFSGRQFSNSRSEMNVSTLELGDSALYLCASSLAAGSQFFGPGTRLTVL.

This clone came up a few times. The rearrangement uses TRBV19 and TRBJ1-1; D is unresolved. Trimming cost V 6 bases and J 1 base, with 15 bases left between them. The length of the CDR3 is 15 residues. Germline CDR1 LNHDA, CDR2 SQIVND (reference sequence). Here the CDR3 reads CASRPLFSPNTEAFF. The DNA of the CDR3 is TGTGCCAGTAGACCCCTCTTCAGCCCGAACACTGAAGCTTTCTTT.

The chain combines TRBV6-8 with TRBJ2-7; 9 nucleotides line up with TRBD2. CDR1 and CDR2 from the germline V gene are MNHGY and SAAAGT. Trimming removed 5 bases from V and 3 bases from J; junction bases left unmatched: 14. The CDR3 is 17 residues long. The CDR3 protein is CASSLRRGSGRNYEQYF. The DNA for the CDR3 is TGTGCCAGCAGTCTTCGCAGGGGAAGCGGGAGGAACTACGAGCAGTACTTC.

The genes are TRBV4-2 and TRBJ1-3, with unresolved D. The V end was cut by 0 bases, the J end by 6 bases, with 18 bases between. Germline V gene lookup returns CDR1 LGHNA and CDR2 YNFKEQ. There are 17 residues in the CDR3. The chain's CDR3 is CASSQDPFVGSVNTIYF. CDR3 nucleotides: TGTGCCAGCAGCCAAGATCCCTTCGTGGGCTCGGTAAACACCATATATTTT.

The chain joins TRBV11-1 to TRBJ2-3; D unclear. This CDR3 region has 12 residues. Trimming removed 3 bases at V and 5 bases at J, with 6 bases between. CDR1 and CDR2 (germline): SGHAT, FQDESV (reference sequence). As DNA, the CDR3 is TGTGCCAGCAGCTTGGTCGGAGATACGCAGTATTTT. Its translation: CASSLVGDTQYF.

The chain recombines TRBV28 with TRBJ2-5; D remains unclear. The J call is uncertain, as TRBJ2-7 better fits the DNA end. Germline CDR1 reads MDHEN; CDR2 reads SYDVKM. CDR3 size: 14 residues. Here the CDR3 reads CASSFSDRTYEQYF. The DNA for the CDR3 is TGTGCCAGCAGTTTCTCGGACCGAACCTACGAGCAGTACTTC.

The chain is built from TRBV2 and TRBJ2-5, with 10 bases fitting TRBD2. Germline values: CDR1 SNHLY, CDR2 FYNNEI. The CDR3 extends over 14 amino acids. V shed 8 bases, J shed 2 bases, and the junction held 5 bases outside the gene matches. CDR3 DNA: TGTGCCAGCTCAAGACTAGCGGGTCAAGAGACCCAGTACTTC. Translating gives CASSRLAGQETQYF.

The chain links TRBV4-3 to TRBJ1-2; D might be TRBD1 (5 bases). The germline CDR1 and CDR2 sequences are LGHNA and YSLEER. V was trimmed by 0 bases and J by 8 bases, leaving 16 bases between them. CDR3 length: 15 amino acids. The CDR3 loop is CASSQDSGHGMGYTF. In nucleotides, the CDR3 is TGCGCCAGCAGCCAAGACTCCGGACATGGGATGGGCTACACCTTC.

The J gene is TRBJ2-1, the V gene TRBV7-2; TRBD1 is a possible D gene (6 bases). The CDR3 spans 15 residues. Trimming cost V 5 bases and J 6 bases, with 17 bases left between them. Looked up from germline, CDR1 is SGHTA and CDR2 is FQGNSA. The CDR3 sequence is CASSPLGARFNEQFF. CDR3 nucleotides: TGTGCCAGCAGCCCTCTGGGGGCCAGGTTCAATGAGCAGTTCTTC.

The CDR3 region is CASSYSRGRGELFF. The CDR3 region has the DNA TGTGCCAGCAGTTACTCTAGGGGGCGCGGGGAGCTGTTTTTT. The gene calls are TRBV6-5 and TRBJ2-2; TRBD1 aligns across 7 bases. CDR1 is MNHEY, CDR2 SVGAGI, per germline. There are 14 residues in the CDR3. The V segment lost 0 bases and the J segment 7 bases; nucleotides outside the gene matches: 2.

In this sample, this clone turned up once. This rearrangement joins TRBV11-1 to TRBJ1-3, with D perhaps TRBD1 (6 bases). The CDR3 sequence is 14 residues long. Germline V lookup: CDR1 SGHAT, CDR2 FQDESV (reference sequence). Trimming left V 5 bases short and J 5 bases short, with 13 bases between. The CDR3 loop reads CASSHRDIRNTIYF. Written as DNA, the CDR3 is TGTGCCAGCAGCCACCGGGACATAAGAAACACCATATATTTT.

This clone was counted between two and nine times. This CDR3 reads CASNRQGANYGYTF. In DNA form, the CDR3 reads TGTGCCAGCAATCGGCAGGGGGCCAACTATGGCTACACCTTC. The chain combines TRBV6-1 with TRBJ1-2; 8 bases fit TRBD1. Germline V gives CDR1 MNHNS, CDR2 SASEGT. CDR3 length equals 14 residues. Trimming took 7 bases from V and 2 from J; bases not matched to a gene: 6.

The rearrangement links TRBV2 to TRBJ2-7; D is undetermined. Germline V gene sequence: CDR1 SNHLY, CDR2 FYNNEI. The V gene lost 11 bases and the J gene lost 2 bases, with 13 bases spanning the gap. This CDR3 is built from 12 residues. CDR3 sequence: CACSRPPYEQYF. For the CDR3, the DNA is TGTGCCTGTTCTAGGCCCCCCTACGAGCAGTACTTC. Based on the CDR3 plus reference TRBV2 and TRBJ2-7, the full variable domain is EPEVTQTPSHQVTQMGQEVILRCVPISNHLYFYWYRQILGQKVEFLVSFYNNEISEKSEIFDDQFSVERPDGSNFTLKIRSTKLEDSAMYFCACSRPPYEQYFGPGTRLTVT.

The CDR3 protein is CASSLVGTSGINEQFF. CDR3 coding DNA: TGTGCCAGCAGTTTGGTGGGGACTAGCGGGATCAATGAGCAGTTCTTC. J is TRBJ2-1 and V is TRBV27; TRBD2 aligns across 13 bases. CDR1 is MNHEY, CDR2 SMNVEV, per germline (reference sequence). The CDR3 runs 16 residues. V trimming: 3 bases; J trimming: 6 bases; junction bases outside the gene matches: 5.

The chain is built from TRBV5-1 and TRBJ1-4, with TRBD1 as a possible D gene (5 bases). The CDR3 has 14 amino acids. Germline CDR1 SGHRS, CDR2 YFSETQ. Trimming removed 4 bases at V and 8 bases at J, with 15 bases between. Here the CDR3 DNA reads TGCGCCAGCAGCGTCGGGACCACGGGGGAAAAACTGTTTTTT. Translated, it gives CASSVGTTGEKLFF.